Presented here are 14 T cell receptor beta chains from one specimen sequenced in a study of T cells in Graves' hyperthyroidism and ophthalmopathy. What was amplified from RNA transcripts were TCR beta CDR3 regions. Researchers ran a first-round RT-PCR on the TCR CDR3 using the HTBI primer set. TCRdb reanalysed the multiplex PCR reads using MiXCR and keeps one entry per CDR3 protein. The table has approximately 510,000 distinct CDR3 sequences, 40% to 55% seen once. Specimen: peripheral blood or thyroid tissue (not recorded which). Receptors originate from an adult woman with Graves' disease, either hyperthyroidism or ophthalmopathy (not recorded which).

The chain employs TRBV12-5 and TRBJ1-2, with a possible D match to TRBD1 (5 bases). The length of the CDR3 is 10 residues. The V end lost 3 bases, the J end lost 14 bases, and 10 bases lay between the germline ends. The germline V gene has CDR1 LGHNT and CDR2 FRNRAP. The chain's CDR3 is CASGFEGLTF. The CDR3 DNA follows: TGTGCTAGTGGTTTTGAGGGGCTAACCTTC.

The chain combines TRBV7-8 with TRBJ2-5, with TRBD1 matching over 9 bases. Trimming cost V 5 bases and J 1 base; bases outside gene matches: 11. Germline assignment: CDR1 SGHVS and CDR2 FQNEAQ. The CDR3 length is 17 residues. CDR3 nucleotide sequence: TGTGCCAGCAGCCATACAGGGGGCGCAAAGGGCCAAGAGACCCAGTACTTC. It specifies CASSHTGGAKGQETQYF.

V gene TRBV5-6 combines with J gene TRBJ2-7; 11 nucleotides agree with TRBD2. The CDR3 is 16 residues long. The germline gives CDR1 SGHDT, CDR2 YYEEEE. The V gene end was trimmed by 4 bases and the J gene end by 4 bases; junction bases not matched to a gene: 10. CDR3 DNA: TGTGCCAGCAGCCGATGGATTAGCGGGAGGGCTTACGAGCAGTACTTC. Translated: CASSRWISGRAYEQYF.

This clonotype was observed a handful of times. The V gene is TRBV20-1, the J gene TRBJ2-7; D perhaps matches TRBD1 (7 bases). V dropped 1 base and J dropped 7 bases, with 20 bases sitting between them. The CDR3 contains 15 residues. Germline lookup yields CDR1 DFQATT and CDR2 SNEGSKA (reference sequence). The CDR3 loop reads CSARVGGGAFLEQYF. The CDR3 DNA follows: TGCAGTGCTAGAGTTGGAGGGGGCGCTTTCTTGGAGCAGTACTTC.

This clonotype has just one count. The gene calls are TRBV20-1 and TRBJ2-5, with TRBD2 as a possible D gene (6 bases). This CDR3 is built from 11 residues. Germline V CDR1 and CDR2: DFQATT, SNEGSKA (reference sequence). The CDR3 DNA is TGCGGGGGGATGGAGGGAGAGACCCAGTACTTC. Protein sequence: CGGMEGETQYF.

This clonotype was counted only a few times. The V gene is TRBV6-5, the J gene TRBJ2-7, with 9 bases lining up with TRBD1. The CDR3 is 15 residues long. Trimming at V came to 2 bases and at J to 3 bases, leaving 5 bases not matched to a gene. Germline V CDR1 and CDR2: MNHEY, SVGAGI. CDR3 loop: CASSYDRGKSYEQYF. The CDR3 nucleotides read TGTGCCAGCAGTTACGACAGGGGGAAAAGCTACGAGCAGTACTTC.

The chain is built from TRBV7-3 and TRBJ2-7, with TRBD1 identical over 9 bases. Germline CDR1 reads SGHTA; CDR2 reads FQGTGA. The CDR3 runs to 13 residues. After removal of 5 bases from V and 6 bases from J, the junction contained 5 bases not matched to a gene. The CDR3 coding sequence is TGTGCCAGCAGCGAACAGGGGGCCCGCGAGCAGTACTTC. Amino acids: CASSEQGAREQYF. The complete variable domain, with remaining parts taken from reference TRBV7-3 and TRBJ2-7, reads GAGVSQTPSNKVTEKGKYVELRCDPISGHTALYWYRQSLGQGPEFLIYFQGTGAADDSGLPNDRFFAVRPEGSVSTLKIQRTERGDSAVYLCASSEQGAREQYFGPGTRLTVT.

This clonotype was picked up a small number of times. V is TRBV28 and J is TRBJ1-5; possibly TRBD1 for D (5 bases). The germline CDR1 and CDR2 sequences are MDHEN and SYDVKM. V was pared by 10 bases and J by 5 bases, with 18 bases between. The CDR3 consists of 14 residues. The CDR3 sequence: CATDPRASDQPQHF. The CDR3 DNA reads TGTGCCACTGATCCCAGGGCGAGTGATCAGCCCCAGCATTTT.

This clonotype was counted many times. CDR3 loop: CASTGGTRLPTGELFF. The CDR3 DNA reads as TGTGCCAGTACCGGTGGGACTAGGTTGCCTACCGGGGAGCTGTTTTTT. The chain uses TRBV19 and TRBJ2-2; 8 nucleotides match TRBD2. The CDR3 covers 16 residues. V lost 7 bases, J lost 5 bases, and 12 bases stayed unmatched. CDR1 LNHDA and CDR2 SQIVND come from the germline V gene (reference sequence).

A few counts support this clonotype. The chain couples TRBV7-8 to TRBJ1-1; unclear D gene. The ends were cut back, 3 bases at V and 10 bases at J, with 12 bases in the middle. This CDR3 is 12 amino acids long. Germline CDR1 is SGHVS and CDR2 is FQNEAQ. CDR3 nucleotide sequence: TGTGCCAGCAGCTTGGAGGTAGCTGGAGCTTTCTTT. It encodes CASSLEVAGAFF.

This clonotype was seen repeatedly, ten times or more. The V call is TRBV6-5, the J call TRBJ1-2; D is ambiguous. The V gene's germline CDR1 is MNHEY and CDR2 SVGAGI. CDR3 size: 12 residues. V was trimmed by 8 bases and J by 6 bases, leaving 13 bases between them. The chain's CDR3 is CASARGQNGYTF. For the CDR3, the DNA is TGTGCCAGCGCCCGAGGCCAGAATGGCTACACCTTC.

The CDR3 loop is CASSPLRGANTGELFF. The CDR3, as DNA: TGTGCCAGCAGCCCCCTCCGGGGGGCGAACACCGGGGAGCTGTTTTTT. The rearrangement joins TRBV7-9 to TRBJ2-2, with 7 bases that match TRBD2. The V gene end was trimmed by 5 bases and the J gene end by 0 bases; junction bases not matched to a gene: 6. Germline V gene lookup returns CDR1 SEHNR and CDR2 FQNEAQ (reference sequence). The CDR3 has 16 amino acids. Based on the CDR3 plus reference TRBV7-9 and TRBJ2-2, the full variable domain is DTGVSQNPRHKITKRGQNVTFRCDPISEHNRLYWYRQTLGQGPEFLTYFQNEAQLEKSRLLSDRFSAERPKGSFSTLEIQRTEQGDSAMYLCASSPLRGANTGELFFGEGSRLTVL.

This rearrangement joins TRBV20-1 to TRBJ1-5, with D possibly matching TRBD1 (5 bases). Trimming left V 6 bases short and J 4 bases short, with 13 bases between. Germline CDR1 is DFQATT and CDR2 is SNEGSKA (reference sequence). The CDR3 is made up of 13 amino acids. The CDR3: CSASKTVNQPQHF. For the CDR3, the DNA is TGCAGTGCGTCAAAGACAGTAAATCAGCCCCAGCATTTT.

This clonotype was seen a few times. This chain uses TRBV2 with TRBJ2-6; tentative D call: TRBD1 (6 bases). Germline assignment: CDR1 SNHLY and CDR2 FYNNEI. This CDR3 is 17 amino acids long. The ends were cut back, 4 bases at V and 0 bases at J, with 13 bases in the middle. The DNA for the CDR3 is TGTGCCAGCAGTGGGGGTTACAGGGCCTCTGGGGCCAACGTCCTGACTTTC. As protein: CASSGGYRASGANVLTF. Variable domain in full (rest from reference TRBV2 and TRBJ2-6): EPEVTQTPSHQVTQMGQEVILRCVPISNHLYFYWYRQILGQKVEFLVSFYNNEISEKSEIFDDQFSVERPDGSNFTLKIRSTKLEDSAMYFCASSGGYRASGANVLTFGAGSRLTVL.